This T cell receptor beta chain was captured in a study of T cells after yellow fever vaccination. Overall study: Where fractions had low cell numbers, libraries were prepared from them with the SMART-Seq v4 Ultra Low Input RNA kit. Overall study findings and caveats: Post-booster reappearance was seen for most primary-vaccination clones (just under 97% CD4, about 88% CD8). Though it reached lower strength, the secondary response hit its peak faster, day 5 versus 15.

V dropped 3 bases and J dropped 3 bases, with 14 bases sitting between them. The CDR3 extends over 15 amino acids. A process of 5'RACE template switching, which added a universal primer site and UMIs, was used to make TCR cDNA. TCRdb fed the 5' RACE reads into MiXCR, producing one record per CDR3 protein. The table has 450,000 to 650,000 distinct CDR3 sequences, approximately 13% seen once; the top ten hold roughly an eighth. Comments on this clonotype: Its target is not known.

The source is a man aged 25-45 years who received the YFV17D yellow fever vaccine. The chain links TRBV12-3 or TRBV12-4 to TRBJ1-1, with a tentative D call TRBD1 (6 bases). The sequencing here drew on PBMCs, taken on the day of the yellow fever booster vaccination. The CDR3 loop reads CASSFPDRPDTEAFF. The CDR3 DNA reads as TGTGCCAGCAGTTTCCCCGACAGGCCGGACACTGAAGCTTTCTTT.